These T cell receptor beta chains were read from a single sample in a study of cytomegalovirus exposure and HLA in healthy donors. TCRdb keeps only in-frame clones here, not all; method: immunoSEQ multiplex PCR. This table lists approximately 75,000 clones. The sample comprised PBMCs. These receptors all come from a man between 40 and 49 years old in good health and CMV-seronegative. CDR3s include the opening cysteine and the closing phenylalanine or tryptophan. The D gene is left open where the match is weak.

V gene	D gene	J gene	CDR3 DNA	CDR3 protein
TRBV7-8	TRBD1	TRBJ1-2	TGTGCCAGCAGCTTAACGACAGGGGGCAATGATGGCTACACCTTC	CASSLTTGGNDGYTF
TRBV7-8	.	TRBJ1-5	TGTGCCAGCAGCTTATTAGGGGTGGATAGCAATCAGCCCCAGCATTTT	CASSLLGVDSNQPQHF
TRBV4-2	.	TRBJ1-4	TGTGCCAGCAGCCAATCCGGAGGAAAAGAAAAACTGTTTTTT	CASSQSGGKEKLFF
TRBV7-2	TRBD1	TRBJ1-2	TGTGCCAGCAGCTTCGGGACAGATTTTGGGGGCTACACCTTC	CASSFGTDFGGYTF
TRBV29-1	TRBD1	TRBJ2-3	TGCAGCGTTGTCCAGGGGGCAGATACGCAGTATTTT	CSVVQGADTQYF
TRBV28	TRBD1	TRBJ1-5	TGTGCCAGCAGTTCGGAGGACAGGGGTGGCAATCAGCCCCAGCATTTT	CASSSEDRGGNQPQHF
TRBV30	TRBD2	TRBJ2-7	TGTGCCTGGGAGGAGGCGGCGGGAGCCTACGAGCAGTACTTC	CAWEEAAGAYEQYF
TRBV21-1	.	TRBJ2-7	TGTGCCAGCAGCAAAGCCGGACAGGGCTCCTACGAGCAGTACTTC	CASSKAGQGSYEQYF
TRBV11-2	.	TRBJ2-7	TGTGCCAGCAGCTTTTCTCCGGCAGGATCCTCCTACGAGCAGTACTTC	CASSFSPAGSSYEQYF
TRBV7-9	TRBD1	TRBJ2-2	TGTGCCAGCGCGACAGGGAGGAACACCGGGGAGCTGTTTTTT	CASATGRNTGELFF
TRBV9	.	TRBJ2-3	TGTGCCAGCAGCGTAGATCTGGCAGGGCGCACAGATACGCAGTATTTT	CASSVDLAGRTDTQYF
TRBV11-2	.	TRBJ1-3	TGTGCCAGCAGGCTGCGTTTTGGGCGCGGAAACACCATATATTTT	CASRLRFGRGNTIYF
TRBV14	.	TRBJ1-3	TGTGCCAGCAGCCACCGAGCAGGGAGAAACACCATATATTTT	CASSHRAGRNTIYF
TRBV2	TRBD2	TRBJ2-2	TGTGCCAGCAGTGAACTAGCGGGAGTTACCGGGGAGCTGTTTTTT	CASSELAGVTGELFF
TRBV19	.	TRBJ2-2	TGTGCCAGTAGTATCATGGGCTCGAACACCGGGGAGCTGTTTTTT	CASSIMGSNTGELFF
TRBV6-4	TRBD2	TRBJ2-3	TGTGCCAGCAGCTCTAGCGGGGGCCCCACAGATACGCAGTATTTT	CASSSSGGPTDTQYF
TRBV5-4	.	TRBJ2-5	TGTGCCAGCAGCTTGGAACTAGCAGAGACCCAGTACTTC	CASSLELAETQYF
TRBV5-1	TRBD1	TRBJ1-6	TGCGCCAGCAGCACGGGACAGGGGGATTCCTATAATTCACCCCTCCACTTT	CASSTGQGDSYNSPLHF
TRBV10-2	TRBD2	TRBJ2-3	TGCGCCAGCAGTGAGGTCCCTGGGACTAGCGGGAGAGGAGATACGCAGTATTTT	CASSEVPGTSGRGDTQYF
TRBV9	.	TRBJ2-6	TGTGCCAGCAGCGTAGCTACGCTCAGGGCTGGGGCCAACGTCCTGACTTTC	CASSVATLRAGANVLTF
TRBV11-2	.	TRBJ2-1	TGTGCCAGCAGCCGTTCACTCTTACAGAAGCAGTTCTTC	CASSRSLLQKQFF
TRBV29-1	TRBD1	TRBJ2-2	TGCAGCGTTGCTAGGGACAGGGTCGCCGGGGAGCTGTTTTTT	CSVARDRVAGELFF
TRBV29-1	.	TRBJ2-1	TGCAGCGTTGTTGGGGGCGCAGGTGCTGATGAGCAGTTCTTC	CSVVGGAGADEQFF
TRBV4-3	.	TRBJ1-2	TGCGCCAGCAGCCAAGATAGGAGGACGGTCTATGGCTACACCTTC	CASSQDRRTVYGYTF
TRBV9	TRBD1	TRBJ2-7	TGTGCCAGCAGCGTAGGGACAGGGATTTCCTACGAGCAGTACTTC	CASSVGTGISYEQYF
TRBV28	TRBD1	TRBJ1-5	TGTGCCAGCGGTTTGACAGGGCTGATGGAGCCCCAGCATTTT	CASGLTGLMEPQHF
TRBV7-8	TRBD1	TRBJ1-4	TGTGCCAGCAGCCGCGACAGGGTACGGGAAAAACTGTTTTTT	CASSRDRVREKLFF
TRBV5-8	TRBD1	TRBJ1-3	TGTGCCAGCAGCGCGGGACAGGGGTGGGGTAACACCATATATTTT	CASSAGQGWGNTIYF
TRBV28	.	TRBJ2-3	TGTGCCAGCAGTTCCGGGGTTAGCGACACAGATACGCAGTATTTT	CASSSGVSDTDTQYF